This TCR beta chain was recorded in a study of OX40 agonist ivuxolimab in advanced cancers. V shed 4 bases and J 5 bases; nucleotides not matched to a gene: 11. The germline V gene encodes CDR1 WSHSY and CDR2 SAAADI. This CDR3 region has 17 residues. A few counts support this clone. TCRdb keeps only in-frame clones here, not all; method: immunoSEQ multiplex PCR. The sample carries around 6,000 clones, just under 70% recorded once. The sequenced sample was CD4+ or CD8+ T cells sorted from blood, obtained in a trial of the OX40 agonist ivuxolimab. This TCR derives from an adult with an advanced solid tumor such as melanoma, head and neck, liver or kidney cancer. The V gene is TRBV10-2, the J gene TRBJ2-2; 9 bases are a match to TRBD2. The CDR3 sequence is CASSGASIAGETGELFF. The CDR3 region has the DNA TGCGCCAGCAGTGGGGCCTCGATAGCGGGAGAGACCGGGGAGCTGTTTTTT.